Below are 12 T cell receptor beta chains sequenced from a single sample in a study of cytomegalovirus exposure and HLA in healthy donors. 13 Jbeta primers and 60 Vbeta primers were used for the PCR. Profiling relied on immunoSEQ multiplex PCR, and the TCRdb table lists in-frame clones only, not all of them. The sample includes approximately 130,000 clones, around 70% of them seen just once. Sequences were obtained from PBMCs. These receptors all stem from a human donor in good health.

This clone appeared a few times. The chain links TRBV4-2 to TRBJ1-3; a weak D match, TRBD1 (6 bases). Per the germline V gene, CDR1 is LGHNA and CDR2 is YNFKEQ. The CDR3 runs to 19 residues. Trimming shortened V by 3 bases and J by 0 bases, and 21 bases separated the two germline ends. CDR3 region: CASSHALVLTGYSGNTIYF. The CDR3 DNA reads as TGTGCCAGCAGCCATGCACTCGTTCTGACAGGTTACTCTGGAAACACCATATATTTT.

V gene TRBV30 combines with J gene TRBJ2-5; D remains ambiguous. The length of the CDR3 is 13 residues. V lost 3 bases, J lost 5 bases, and 13 bases lay in between. Germline V CDR1 and CDR2: GTSNPN, SVGIG (reference sequence). CDR3 DNA sequence: TGTGCCTGGAGCGTGGGCAGGCTGGAGACCCAGTACTTC. Translation gives CAWSVGRLETQYF. The whole variable domain, filled in from reference TRBV30 and TRBJ2-5, reads SQTIHQWPATLVQPVGSPLSLECTVEGTSNPNLYWYRQAAGRGLQLLFYSVGIGQISSEVPQNLSASRPQDRQFILSSKKLLLSDSGFYLCAWSVGRLETQYFGPGTRLLVL.

The J gene is TRBJ2-3, the V gene TRBV10-1; D remains ambiguous. CDR1 and CDR2 (germline): WNHNN, SYGVQD (reference sequence). With 10 bases removed from V and 6 bases from J, the gap between germline ends came to 8 bases. The CDR3 runs to 10 residues. The CDR3 DNA reads TGCGCCATCCGTCCCGATACGCAGTATTTT. Protein product: CAIRPDTQYF.

This sequence joins TRBV30 and TRBJ2-7, with D perhaps matching TRBD2 (7 bases). CDR3 size: 15 residues. Trimming removed 3 bases at V and 2 bases at J, with 17 bases between. Germline assignment: CDR1 GTSNPN and CDR2 SVGIG (reference sequence). This chain's CDR3 is CAWSGGTRRTYEQYF. The CDR3, as DNA: TGTGCCTGGAGCGGGGGGACACGACGTACCTACGAGCAGTACTTC.

This chain joins TRBV6-1 and TRBJ1-6, with D tentatively TRBD1 (6 bases). V was shortened by 8 bases and J by 7 bases, with 15 bases between the two germline ends. CDR1 MNHNS and CDR2 SASEGT come from the germline V gene. CDR3 size: 14 residues. The CDR3 DNA reads TGTGCCAGCCGACCTGGACAGAACAATTCACCCCTCCACTTT. Residues: CASRPGQNNSPLHF.

The rearrangement joins TRBV19 to TRBJ2-7; TRBD1 matches at 11 bases. The CDR3 has 12 amino acids. The germline V gene has CDR1 LNHDA and CDR2 SQIVND (reference sequence). With 10 bases clipped from V and 5 bases from J, the junction kept 4 bases outside the gene matches. The CDR3 loop is CATMDRGHEQYF. The CDR3 nucleotides read TGTGCCACCATGGACAGGGGGCACGAGCAGTACTTC.

This clone was detected once. The V and J genes are TRBV28 and TRBJ1-5, with a tentative D call TRBD1 (6 bases). Trimming took 2 bases from V and 6 from J, leaving 11 bases between them. Germline V gene data show CDR1 as MDHEN and CDR2 as SYDVKM. The CDR3 is 14 residues long. The CDR3 loop reads CASSLGGGRQPQHF. CDR3 bases: TGTGCCAGCAGTTTAGGCGGGGGGCGTCAGCCCCAGCATTTT.

This clone has just one count. The CDR3 DNA sequence: TGTGCCAGCAGCTCGGGACAAGTTAATGAAAAACTGTTTTTT. Amino acids: CASSSGQVNEKLFF. The chain is built from TRBV5-6 and TRBJ1-4, with D perhaps TRBD1 (6 bases). Germline CDR1 and CDR2: SGHDT and YYEEEE. V lost 3 bases, J lost 4 bases, and 10 bases lay in between. This CDR3 region has 14 residues.

This CDR3 reads CATSRRPGSPLHF. Written as DNA, the CDR3 is TGTGCCACCAGCAGACGACCAGGTTCACCCCTCCACTTT. The chain combines TRBV15 with TRBJ1-6; D not certain. CDR1 is LNHNV and CDR2 is YYDKDF in the germline V gene (reference sequence). This CDR3 region has 13 residues. Trimming cost V 2 bases and J 9 bases, with 8 bases left between them.

This chain links TRBV5-1 with TRBJ2-7; the match to TRBD1 covers 12 bases. This CDR3 spans 16 amino acids. J lost 6 bases, V lost 0 bases, and 7 bases had no gene match. Germline V CDR1 and CDR2: SGHRS, YFSETQ. The CDR3 loop is CASSLVTGQGAGEQYF. CDR3 DNA: TGCGCCAGCAGCTTGGTAACGGGACAGGGGGCGGGCGAGCAGTACTTC.

This chain uses TRBV9 with TRBJ1-2; 8 bases align to TRBD1. V was clipped by 4 bases and J by 10 bases; unmatched bases: 15. This CDR3 has 15 residues. The germline V gene encodes CDR1 SGDLS and CDR2 YYNGEE. As DNA, the CDR3 is TGTGCCAGCAGCCCCCGGGGACAGGCATCTAGAGACTACACCTTC. Translated: CASSPRGQASRDYTF.

The chain links TRBV9 to TRBJ1-4; the D gene is possibly TRBD1 (5 bases). The CDR3 consists of 16 residues. Germline V gene lookup returns CDR1 SGDLS and CDR2 YYNGEE. The V end lost 0 bases, the J end lost 3 bases, and 12 bases lay between the germline ends. The CDR3 region is CASSVDTPGSNEKLFF. CDR3 nucleotides: TGTGCCAGCAGCGTAGATACCCCAGGGTCTAATGAAAAACTGTTTTTT.